This T cell receptor (beta chain) was retrieved from a study of regulatory T cells in long-lasting Graves disease. Study-wide findings and caveats: Among samples with persistent disease, TRBV28, TRBJ1-2 and TRBJ2-5 were favored.

This clonotype was observed at least ten times. What it recognizes is unknown. In germline, CDR1 is SGHTA, CDR2 FQGTGA. Trimming at V came to 4 bases and at J to 6 bases, leaving 11 bases not matched to a gene. CDR3 length: 15 residues. Building the TCR beta libraries relied on iRepertoire HTBI primers, and CDR3 regions underwent Arm-PCR. Via MiXCR, TCRdb re-called the multiplex PCR reads, giving one row per CDR3 protein. The repertoire holds 400,000 to 500,000 distinct CDR3 sequences, with 14% as singletons. The time point here: newly diagnosed GD, antithyroid drugs for less than 3 months. Scientists built the TCR library using RNA that was extracted from PBMCs. Another study also made use of these data, one on T cells in Graves' hyperthyroidism and ophthalmopathy. That study reports: Exclusion of patients followed from uncontrolled infection, other autoimmune disease, pregnancy or lactation.

The V call is TRBV7-3, the J call TRBJ2-7; 8 positions match TRBD1. This sequence was found in a woman aged 50 to 60 with Graves disease. The sample here was peripheral blood mononuclear cells (PBMCs), taken at new diagnosis, from a patient treated with antithyroid drugs. As DNA, the CDR3 is TGTGCCAGCAGCTCCAGAGTCGACAGGGGAGCCGAGCAGTACTTC. Its protein is CASSSRVDRGAEQYF.